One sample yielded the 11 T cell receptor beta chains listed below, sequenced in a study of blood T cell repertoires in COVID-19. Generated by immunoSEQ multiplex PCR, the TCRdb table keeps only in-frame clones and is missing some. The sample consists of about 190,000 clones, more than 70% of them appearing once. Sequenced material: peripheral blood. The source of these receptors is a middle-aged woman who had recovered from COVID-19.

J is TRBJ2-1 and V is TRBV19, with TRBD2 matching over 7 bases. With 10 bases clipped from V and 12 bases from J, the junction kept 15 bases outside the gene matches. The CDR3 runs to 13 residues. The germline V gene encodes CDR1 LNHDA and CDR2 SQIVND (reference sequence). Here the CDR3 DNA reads TGTGCCACCTCTGCGGGGGAGGGGCCTGTGCAGTTCTTC. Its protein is CATSAGEGPVQFF.

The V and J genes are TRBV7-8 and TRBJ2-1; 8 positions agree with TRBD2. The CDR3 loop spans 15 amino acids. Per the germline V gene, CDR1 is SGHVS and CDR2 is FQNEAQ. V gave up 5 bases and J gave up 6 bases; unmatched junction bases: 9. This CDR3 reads CASSTTGRGVNEQFF. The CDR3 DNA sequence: TGTGCCAGCAGCACGACGGGGCGGGGGGTCAATGAGCAGTTCTTC. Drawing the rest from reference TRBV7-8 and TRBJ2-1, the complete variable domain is GAGVSQSPRYKVAKRGQDVALRCDPISGHVSLFWYQQALGQGPEFLTYFQNEAQLDKSGLPSDRFFAERPEGSVSTLKIQRTQQEDSAVYLCASSTTGRGVNEQFFGPGTRLTVL.

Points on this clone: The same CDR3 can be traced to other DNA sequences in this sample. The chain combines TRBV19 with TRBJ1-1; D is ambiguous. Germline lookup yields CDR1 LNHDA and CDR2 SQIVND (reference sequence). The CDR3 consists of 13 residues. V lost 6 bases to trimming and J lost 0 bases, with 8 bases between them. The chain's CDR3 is CASSTQMNTEAFF. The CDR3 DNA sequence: TGTGCCAGTAGCACACAGATGAACACTGAAGCTTTCTTT.

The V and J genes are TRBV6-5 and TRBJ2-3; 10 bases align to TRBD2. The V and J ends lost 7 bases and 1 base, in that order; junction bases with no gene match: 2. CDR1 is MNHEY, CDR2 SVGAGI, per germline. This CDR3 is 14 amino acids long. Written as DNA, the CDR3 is TGTGCCAGCATCCTAGCGGGAGGCACAGATACGCAGTATTTT. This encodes CASILAGGTDTQYF.

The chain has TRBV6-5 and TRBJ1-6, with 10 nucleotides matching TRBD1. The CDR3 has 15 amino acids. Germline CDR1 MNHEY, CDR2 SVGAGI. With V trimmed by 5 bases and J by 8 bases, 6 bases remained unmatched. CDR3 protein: CASSQWDRGDSPLHF. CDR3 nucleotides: TGTGCCAGCAGTCAGTGGGACAGGGGAGATTCACCCCTCCACTTT.

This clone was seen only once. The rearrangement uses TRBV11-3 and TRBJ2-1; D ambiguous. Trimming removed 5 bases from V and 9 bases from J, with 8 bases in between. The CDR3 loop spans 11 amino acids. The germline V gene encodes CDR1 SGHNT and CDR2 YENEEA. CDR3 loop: CASSHSPEQFF. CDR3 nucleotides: TGTGCCAGCAGCCACTCCCCTGAGCAGTTCTTC.

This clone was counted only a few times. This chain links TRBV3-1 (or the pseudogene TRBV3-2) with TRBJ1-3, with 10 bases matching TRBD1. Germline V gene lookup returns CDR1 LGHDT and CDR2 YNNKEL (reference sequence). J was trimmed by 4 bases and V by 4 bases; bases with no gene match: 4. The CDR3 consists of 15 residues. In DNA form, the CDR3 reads TGTGCCAGCAGCCGGGGACAGGGGCAAGGAAACACCATATATTTT. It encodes CASSRGQGQGNTIYF.

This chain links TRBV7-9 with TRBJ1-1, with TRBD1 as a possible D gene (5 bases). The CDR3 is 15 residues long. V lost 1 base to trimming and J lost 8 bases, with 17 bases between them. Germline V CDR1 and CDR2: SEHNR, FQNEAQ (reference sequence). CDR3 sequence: CASSLEWGRGSEAFF. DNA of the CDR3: TGTGCCAGCAGCTTAGAATGGGGCCGTGGGTCCGAAGCTTTCTTT.

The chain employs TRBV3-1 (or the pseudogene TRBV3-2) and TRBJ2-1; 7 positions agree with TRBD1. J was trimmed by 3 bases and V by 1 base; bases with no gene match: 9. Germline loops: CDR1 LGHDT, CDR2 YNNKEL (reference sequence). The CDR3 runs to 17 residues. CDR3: CASSQVLGTVSYNEQFF. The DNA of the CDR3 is TGTGCCAGCAGCCAAGTTTTAGGGACAGTTAGCTACAATGAGCAGTTCTTC.

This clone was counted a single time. CDR3 sequence (DNA): TGTGCCAGCAGCTCTCCCGGGACTAGCGGGAACTCCTACAATGAGCAGTTCTTC. Translating it yields CASSSPGTSGNSYNEQFF. The V call is TRBV5-4, the J call TRBJ2-1, with TRBD2 matching 13 bases. Unmatched junction bases numbered 6, after V lost 3 bases and J lost 0 bases. Germline V lookup: CDR1 SGHNT, CDR2 YYREEE (reference sequence). CDR3 length: 18 amino acids.

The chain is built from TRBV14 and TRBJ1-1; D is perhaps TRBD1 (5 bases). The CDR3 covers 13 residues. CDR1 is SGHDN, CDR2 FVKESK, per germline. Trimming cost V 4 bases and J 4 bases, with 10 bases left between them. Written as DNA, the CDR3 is TGTGCCAGCAGCCCGGGGGTTGGCACTGAAGCTTTCTTT. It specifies CASSPGVGTEAFF.